These T cell receptor beta chains were read from a single sample in a study of graft-versus-host responses after intestinal transplantation. Data came from immunoSEQ multiplex PCR; TCRdb stores just in-frame clones and leaves some out. The repertoire holds 13,000 to 15,000 clones, with approximately 33% as singletons. Sequenced material: alloreactive CD4+ T cells from a mixed lymphocyte reaction culture, taken before intestinal transplant. These receptors originate from a human patient who received an intestinal transplant. Both conserved end residues are part of each CDR3. D genes are given only for firm matches. Expanded clones get a size class; other rows say once, few or many, or leave the size out.

cdr3_length: 14; clone_size: few; d_call: .; v_call: TRBV10-1; j_call: TRBJ2-3; cdr3_aa: CASSESRVGDTQYF; cdr3_nt: TGCGCCAGCAGTGAGTCCAGGGTTGGAGATACGCAGTATTTT
cdr3_length: 13; clone_size: few; d_call: .; v_call: TRBV7-8; j_call: TRBJ1-2; cdr3_aa: CASSLHPFYGYTF; cdr3_nt: TGTGCCAGCAGCTTACACCCGTTCTATGGCTACACCTTC
cdr3_length: 17; clone_size: .; d_call: TRBD1; v_call: TRBV11-2; j_call: TRBJ2-7; cdr3_aa: CASSLGRRGQGSYEQYF; cdr3_nt: TGTGCCAGCAGCTTAGGCCGGAGAGGACAGGGGTCCTACGAGCAGTACTTC
cdr3_length: 14; clone_size: .; d_call: TRBD1; v_call: TRBV27; j_call: TRBJ1-1; cdr3_aa: CASSFQGANTEAFF; cdr3_nt: TGTGCCAGCAGTTTTCAGGGGGCGAACACTGAAGCTTTCTTT
cdr3_length: 14; clone_size: .; d_call: TRBD1; v_call: TRBV11-1; j_call: TRBJ2-5; cdr3_aa: CASSLDRGRETQYF; cdr3_nt: TGTGCCAGCAGCTTAGATAGGGGGCGAGAGACCCAGTACTTC
cdr3_length: 15; clone_size: .; d_call: TRBD2; v_call: TRBV7-3; j_call: TRBJ2-1; cdr3_aa: CASSPQLAGNNEQFF; cdr3_nt: TGTGCCAGCAGCCCGCAACTAGCGGGAAACAATGAGCAGTTCTTC
cdr3_length: 13; clone_size: .; d_call: .; v_call: TRBV7-9; j_call: TRBJ2-3; cdr3_aa: CASSLPAGDTQYF; cdr3_nt: TGTGCCAGCAGCTTACCAGCGGGAGATACGCAGTATTTT
cdr3_length: 15; clone_size: once; d_call: .; v_call: TRBV6-5; j_call: TRBJ2-7; cdr3_aa: CASSYGLTSSYEQYF; cdr3_nt: TGTGCCAGCAGTTACGGGCTTACGAGCTCCTACGAGCAGTACTTC
cdr3_length: 17; clone_size: medium-sized; d_call: TRBD1; v_call: TRBV5-6; j_call: TRBJ1-1; cdr3_aa: CASSQMQLRTGGTEAFF; cdr3_nt: TGTGCCAGCAGCCAAATGCAATTGAGGACAGGGGGCACTGAAGCTTTCTTT
cdr3_length: 15; clone_size: .; d_call: TRBD1; v_call: TRBV19; j_call: TRBJ1-2; cdr3_aa: CASSMLDRVRDGYTF; cdr3_nt: TGTGCCAGTAGTATGCTGGACAGGGTGAGGGATGGCTACACCTTC
cdr3_length: 17; clone_size: few; d_call: .; v_call: TRBV25-1; j_call: TRBJ1-3; cdr3_aa: CASSEYQGRAGGNTIYF; cdr3_nt: TGTGCCAGCAGTGAATACCAGGGCCGGGCTGGGGGAAACACCATATATTTT
cdr3_length: 19; clone_size: .; d_call: TRBD2; v_call: TRBV11-2; j_call: TRBJ2-3; cdr3_aa: CASSLVRRGREFDPDTQYF; cdr3_nt: TGTGCCAGCAGCTTAGTTAGGCGTGGGCGGGAGTTCGACCCAGATACGCAGTATTTT
cdr3_length: 15; clone_size: .; d_call: .; v_call: TRBV18; j_call: TRBJ1-2; cdr3_aa: CASSPRSSGASGYTF; cdr3_nt: TGTGCCAGCTCACCACGATCCTCAGGGGCCTCTGGCTACACCTTC
cdr3_length: 13; clone_size: .; d_call: .; v_call: TRBV6-1; j_call: TRBJ1-2; cdr3_aa: CASSSTPTYGYTF; cdr3_nt: TGTGCCAGCAGCAGCACCCCGACCTATGGCTACACCTTC
cdr3_length: 19; clone_size: .; d_call: TRBD2; v_call: TRBV7-3; j_call: TRBJ2-3; cdr3_aa: CASSLLPLAGVSDTDTQYF; cdr3_nt: TGTGCCAGCAGCTTATTACCACTAGCGGGAGTGAGTGATACAGATACGCAGTATTTT
cdr3_length: 14; clone_size: .; d_call: .; v_call: TRBV9; j_call: TRBJ1-1; cdr3_aa: CASSVVSRATEAFF; cdr3_nt: TGTGCCAGCAGCGTAGTGAGCAGGGCCACTGAAGCTTTCTTT
cdr3_length: 13; clone_size: .; d_call: .; v_call: TRBV19; j_call: TRBJ1-1; cdr3_aa: CASSISWGTEAFF; cdr3_nt: TGTGCCAGTAGTATCAGTTGGGGCACTGAAGCTTTCTTT
cdr3_length: 14; clone_size: .; d_call: TRBD1; v_call: TRBV9; j_call: TRBJ1-2; cdr3_aa: CASSAPTGHGGYTF; cdr3_nt: TGTGCCAGCAGCGCCCCGACAGGGCACGGGGGCTACACCTTC
cdr3_length: 13; clone_size: .; d_call: .; v_call: TRBV18; j_call: TRBJ2-2; cdr3_aa: CASSRDVGGELFF; cdr3_nt: TGTGCCAGCTCACGGGACGTAGGCGGGGAGCTGTTTTTT
cdr3_length: 15; clone_size: few; d_call: .; v_call: TRBV4-3; j_call: TRBJ2-5; cdr3_aa: CASSQGTVVQETQYF; cdr3_nt: TGCGCCAGCAGCCAAGGGACTGTGGTCCAAGAGACCCAGTACTTC
cdr3_length: 11; clone_size: .; d_call: .; v_call: TRBV14; j_call: TRBJ2-3; cdr3_aa: CASSHTGTQYF; cdr3_nt: TGTGCCAGCAGCCATACTGGTACGCAGTATTTT
cdr3_length: 14; clone_size: .; d_call: .; v_call: TRBV5-1; j_call: TRBJ1-3; cdr3_aa: CASSLAETGNTIYF; cdr3_nt: TGCGCCAGCAGCTTGGCGGAGACTGGAAACACCATATATTTT
cdr3_length: 20; clone_size: .; d_call: TRBD1; v_call: TRBV28; j_call: TRBJ2-7; cdr3_aa: CAINSRTGGQFWLDRSEQYF; cdr3_nt: TGTGCCATAAATAGCCGGACAGGGGGGCAATTTTGGCTAGATCGCTCCGAGCAGTACTTC
cdr3_length: 17; clone_size: .; d_call: TRBD1; v_call: TRBV5-4; j_call: TRBJ1-1; cdr3_aa: CASSQMQLRTGGTEAFF; cdr3_nt: TGTGCCAGCAGCCAAATGCAATTGAGGACAGGGGGCACTGAAGCTTTCTTT
cdr3_length: 13; clone_size: few; d_call: .; v_call: TRBV30; j_call: TRBJ2-5; cdr3_aa: CAQRAAGDGTQYF; cdr3_nt: TGTGCCCAGAGGGCAGCCGGTGATGGGACCCAGTACTTC
cdr3_length: 15; clone_size: medium-sized; d_call: .; v_call: TRBV6-1; j_call: TRBJ2-2; cdr3_aa: CASSEPGVGTGELFF; cdr3_nt: TGTGCCAGCAGTGAGCCGGGAGTCGGCACCGGGGAGCTGTTTTTT
cdr3_length: 16; clone_size: .; d_call: TRBD1; v_call: TRBV18; j_call: TRBJ2-7; cdr3_aa: CASSPRGDRVTYEQYF; cdr3_nt: TGTGCCAGCTCACCAAGAGGGGACAGGGTCACCTACGAGCAGTACTTC
cdr3_length: 16; clone_size: .; d_call: TRBD1; v_call: TRBV19; j_call: TRBJ1-5; cdr3_aa: CASSIRDRGLSQPQHF; cdr3_nt: TGTGCCAGTAGTATCCGGGACAGGGGGCTAAGTCAGCCCCAGCATTTT
cdr3_length: 13; clone_size: medium-sized; d_call: .; v_call: TRBV7-3; j_call: TRBJ1-1; cdr3_aa: CASSLTGDTEAFF; cdr3_nt: TGTGCCAGCAGCTTAACAGGGGACACTGAAGCTTTCTTT
cdr3_length: 16; clone_size: .; d_call: .; v_call: TRBV4-2; j_call: TRBJ2-2; cdr3_aa: CASSHQRGEGTGELFF; cdr3_nt: TGTGCCAGCAGCCATCAAAGGGGGGAGGGCACCGGGGAGCTGTTTTTT
cdr3_length: 14; clone_size: few; d_call: .; v_call: TRBV18; j_call: TRBJ1-1; cdr3_aa: CASSPRARDGEAFF; cdr3_nt: TGTGCCAGCTCACCACGTGCCAGGGACGGGGAAGCTTTCTTT
cdr3_length: 15; clone_size: few; d_call: .; v_call: TRBV5-1; j_call: TRBJ2-1; cdr3_aa: CASSLSPPSVSEQFF; cdr3_nt: TGCGCCAGCAGCTTGTCACCTCCCTCGGTGAGTGAGCAGTTCTTC
cdr3_length: 16; clone_size: few; d_call: TRBD2; v_call: TRBV9; j_call: TRBJ2-7; cdr3_aa: CASSPLGREGIYEQYF; cdr3_nt: TGTGCCAGCAGCCCTCTCGGGCGGGAGGGTATCTACGAGCAGTACTTC
cdr3_length: 11; clone_size: .; d_call: .; v_call: TRBV6-1; j_call: TRBJ2-1; cdr3_aa: CASLQYNEQFF; cdr3_nt: TGTGCCAGCCTACAATACAATGAGCAGTTCTTC
cdr3_length: 12; clone_size: few; d_call: .; v_call: TRBV27; j_call: TRBJ2-2; cdr3_aa: CASSFNTGELFF; cdr3_nt: TGTGCCAGCAGTTTTAACACCGGGGAGCTGTTTTTT
cdr3_length: 13; clone_size: .; d_call: .; v_call: TRBV18; j_call: TRBJ1-2; cdr3_aa: CASSPPERYGYTF; cdr3_nt: TGTGCCAGCTCACCACCGGAACGGTATGGCTACACCTTC
cdr3_length: 13; clone_size: .; d_call: TRBD2; v_call: TRBV6-6; j_call: TRBJ2-3; cdr3_aa: CASSLLGGTSVYF; cdr3_nt: TGTGCCAGCAGCCTCTTGGGGGGGACTAGCGTGTATTTT
cdr3_length: 12; clone_size: few; d_call: .; v_call: TRBV6-1; j_call: TRBJ2-7; cdr3_aa: CASRQAAYEQYF; cdr3_nt: TGTGCCAGCAGGCAGGCAGCCTACGAGCAGTACTTC
cdr3_length: 12; clone_size: few; d_call: .; v_call: TRBV30; j_call: TRBJ2-3; cdr3_aa: CAWSFRGDTQYF; cdr3_nt: TGTGCCTGGAGTTTCAGGGGAGATACGCAGTATTTT
cdr3_length: 15; clone_size: .; d_call: .; v_call: TRBV5-6; j_call: TRBJ2-5; cdr3_aa: CASSLDRMRGETQYF; cdr3_nt: TGTGCCAGCAGCTTGGACAGGATGCGGGGAGAGACCCAGTACTTC
cdr3_length: 14; clone_size: .; d_call: TRBD1; v_call: TRBV7-9; j_call: TRBJ1-1; cdr3_aa: CASSLGQLNTEAFF; cdr3_nt: TGTGCCAGCAGCTTGGGACAGCTGAACACTGAAGCTTTCTTT
cdr3_length: 12; clone_size: .; d_call: TRBD2; v_call: TRBV30; j_call: TRBJ2-1; cdr3_aa: CAWGLASGEQFF; cdr3_nt: TGTGCCTGGGGACTAGCGTCGGGCGAGCAGTTCTTC